This T cell receptor (beta chain) was sequenced for a study of technical replicates of blood from a few donors. Trimming stripped 4 bases from V and 6 bases from J, with 17 bases between. The CDR3 extends over 15 amino acids. Germline assignment: CDR1 SGHNT and CDR2 YYREEE (reference sequence). This clone was detected a few times. TCRdb keeps only in-frame clones here, not all; method: immunoSEQ multiplex PCR. The sample lists 85,000 to 100,000 clones, 95% occurring once. This sequence was found in a human donor in good health. The sequenced material came from T cells isolated from PBMCs. V usage is TRBV5-4 and J usage is TRBJ1-5, with D perhaps TRBD1 (6 bases). The CDR3 nucleotides read TGTGCCAGCAGCCCATACCCACAGGGCGGTCAGCCCCAGCATTTT. Its translation: CASSPYPQGGQPQHF.